The rows below give T cell receptor beta chains drawn from one sample of a study of CD8 T cells in Susac syndrome. TCRdb re-called the immunoSEQ multiplex PCR reads through MiXCR, storing one row per CDR3 protein. The sample consists of around 80,000 distinct CDR3 sequences, around 94% of them appearing once. What was sequenced was CD8+ T cells from PBMCs. All receptors derive from a human donor in good health. Each CDR3 is given with its conserved first and last residue. Each record gives: V gene, J gene, D gene, clone size, CDR3 DNA, CDR3 protein. The D gene is left open where the match is weak. The size entry is marked missing in some rows and otherwise reads once, few, many or a size class.

V: TRBV5-6; J: TRBJ2-1; D: TRBD2; size: NA; DNA: TGTGCCAGCAGCCCCGGGACTAGTCTGGCTGAGCAGTTCTTC; CDR3: CASSPGTSLAEQFF
V: TRBV20-1; J: TRBJ2-5; D: TRBD1; size: NA; DNA: TGCAGTGCTCAATATCTCCCTGGGGACAGTCAAGGTCGAGAGACCCAGTACTTC; CDR3: CSAQYLPGDSQGRETQYF
V: TRBV4-1; J: TRBJ2-4; D: NA; size: NA; DNA: TGCGCCAGCAGCCAAGATTTCCGGGCCCTTGGCAAAAACATTCAGTACTTC; CDR3: CASSQDFRALGKNIQYF
V: TRBV27; J: TRBJ2-7; D: NA; size: NA; DNA: TGTGCCAGCAGTTTTAAGGGGATCGCGTTCTACGAGCAGTACTTC; CDR3: CASSFKGIAFYEQYF
V: TRBV29-1; J: TRBJ2-1; D: TRBD1; size: NA; DNA: TGCAGCGTTGTCGCCGGGACAGGGGGCGCGAGTGAGCAGTTCTTC; CDR3: CSVVAGTGGASEQFF
V: TRBV12-3/TRBV12-4; J: TRBJ2-2; D: NA; size: NA; DNA: TGTGCCAGCAAACATTCCGGGACATTCGGCACCGGGGAGCTGTTTTTT; CDR3: CASKHSGTFGTGELFF
V: TRBV6-6; J: TRBJ2-5; D: TRBD2; size: NA; DNA: TGTGCCAGCAGTCAAGGACTAGCGGGGGAAGAGACCCAGTACTTC; CDR3: CASSQGLAGEETQYF
V: TRBV18; J: TRBJ2-2; D: TRBD1; size: once; DNA: TGTGCCAGCTCACCACACGGACAGGGGGTATTCACCGGGGAGCTGTTTTTT; CDR3: CASSPHGQGVFTGELFF
V: TRBV2; J: TRBJ1-1; D: NA; size: NA; DNA: TGTGCCAGCAGTGCCGCAGGGGCGAACACTGAAGCTTTCTTT; CDR3: CASSAAGANTEAFF
V: TRBV7-9; J: TRBJ2-1; D: NA; size: NA; DNA: TGTGCCAGCAGCTCAGACCCCAATGAGCAGTTCTTC; CDR3: CASSSDPNEQFF
V: TRBV10-3; J: TRBJ2-1; D: TRBD2; size: NA; DNA: TGTGCCATCAGTGAGGGGGCTAGCGGGTTTAGGGCCTACAATGAGCAGTTCTTC; CDR3: CAISEGASGFRAYNEQFF
V: TRBV27; J: TRBJ1-5; D: TRBD1; size: once; DNA: TGTGCCAGCAGCCCGGGACAGGGGGCGATACGGCAGCCCCAGCATTTT; CDR3: CASSPGQGAIRQPQHF
V: TRBV9; J: TRBJ1-1; D: NA; size: NA; DNA: TGTGCCAGCAGCGTAGTGGGGTCGGCGAACACTGAAGCTTTCTTT; CDR3: CASSVVGSANTEAFF
V: TRBV5-1; J: TRBJ1-2; D: TRBD1; size: few; DNA: TGCGCCAGCAGCTTGGGACAGGGGAAACAAGGCTACACCTTC; CDR3: CASSLGQGKQGYTF
V: TRBV5-6; J: TRBJ1-5; D: NA; size: NA; DNA: TGTGCCAGCAGCTCGGGGGCATATCAGCCCCAGCATTTT; CDR3: CASSSGAYQPQHF
V: TRBV20-1; J: TRBJ2-1; D: TRBD2; size: NA; DNA: TGCAGTGCTAGCTTACTAGCGGCCCTCTCCTACAATGAGCAGTTCTTC; CDR3: CSASLLAALSYNEQFF
V: TRBV7-2; J: TRBJ2-1; D: NA; size: NA; DNA: TGTGCCAGCAGCTCAAACCGGGACTGGGGCGGGCAGTTCTTC; CDR3: CASSSNRDWGGQFF
V: TRBV13; J: TRBJ2-2; D: TRBD1; size: NA; DNA: TGTGCCAGCAGCAGTGCGGGGGACAGGGGAGGCACCGGGGAGCTGTTTTTT; CDR3: CASSSAGDRGGTGELFF